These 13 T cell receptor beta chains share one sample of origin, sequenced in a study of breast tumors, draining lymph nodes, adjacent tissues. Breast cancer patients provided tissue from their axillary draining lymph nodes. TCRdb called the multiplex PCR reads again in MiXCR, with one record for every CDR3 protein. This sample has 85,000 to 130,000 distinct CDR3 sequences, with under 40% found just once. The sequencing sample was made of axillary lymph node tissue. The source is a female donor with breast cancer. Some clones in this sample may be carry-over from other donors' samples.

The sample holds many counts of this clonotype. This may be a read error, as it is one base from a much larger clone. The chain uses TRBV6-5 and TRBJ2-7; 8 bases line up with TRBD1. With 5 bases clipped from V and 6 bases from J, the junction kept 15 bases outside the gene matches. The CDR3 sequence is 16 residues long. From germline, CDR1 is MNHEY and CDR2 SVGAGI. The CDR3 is CASSPNRGEWEGEQYF. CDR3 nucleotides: TGTGCCAGCAGTCCTAACAGGGGGGAGTGGGAAGGCGAGCAGTACTTC.

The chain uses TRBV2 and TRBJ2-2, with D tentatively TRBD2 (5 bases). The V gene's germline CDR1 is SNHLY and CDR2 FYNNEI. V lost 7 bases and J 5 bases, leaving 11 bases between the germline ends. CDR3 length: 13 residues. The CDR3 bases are TGTGCCAGCAACGCCGAGGGTACCGGGGAGCTGTTTTTT. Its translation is CASNAEGTGELFF.

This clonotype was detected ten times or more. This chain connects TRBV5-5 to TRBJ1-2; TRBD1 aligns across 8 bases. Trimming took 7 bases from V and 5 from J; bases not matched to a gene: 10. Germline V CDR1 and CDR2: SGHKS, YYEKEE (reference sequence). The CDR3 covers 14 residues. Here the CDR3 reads CASGSTGVSYGYTF. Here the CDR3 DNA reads TGTGCCAGCGGGTCGACAGGGGTTTCTTATGGCTACACCTTC.

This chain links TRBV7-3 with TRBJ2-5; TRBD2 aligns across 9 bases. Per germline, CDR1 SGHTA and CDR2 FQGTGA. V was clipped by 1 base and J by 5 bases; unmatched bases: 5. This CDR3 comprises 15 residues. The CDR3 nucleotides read TGTGCCAGCAGCTTAAGACCTAGCGGGGAGGAGACCCAGTACTTC. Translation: CASSLRPSGEETQYF.

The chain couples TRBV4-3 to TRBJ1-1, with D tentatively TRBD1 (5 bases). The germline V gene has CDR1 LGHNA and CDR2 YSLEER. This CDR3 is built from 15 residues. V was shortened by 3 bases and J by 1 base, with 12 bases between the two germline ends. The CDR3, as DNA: TGCGCCAGCAGCCACAGGGAGAACTCGAACACTGAAGCTTTCTTT. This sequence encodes CASSHRENSNTEAFF.

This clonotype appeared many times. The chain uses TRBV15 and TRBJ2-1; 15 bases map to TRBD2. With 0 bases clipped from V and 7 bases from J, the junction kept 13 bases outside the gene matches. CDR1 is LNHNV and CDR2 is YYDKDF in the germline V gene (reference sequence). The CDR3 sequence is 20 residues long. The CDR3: CATSREGLAGGSTSRNEQFF. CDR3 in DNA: TGTGCCACCAGCAGAGAAGGACTAGCGGGGGGGTCCACCTCCCGTAATGAGCAGTTCTTC.

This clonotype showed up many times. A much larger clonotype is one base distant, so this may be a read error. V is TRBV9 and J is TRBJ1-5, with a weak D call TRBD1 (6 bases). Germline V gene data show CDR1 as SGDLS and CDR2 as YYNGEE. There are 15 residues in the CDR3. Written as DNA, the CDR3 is TGTGCCAGCAGCGGCCTAATATACAGGGTCAGGCCCCCGCATTTT. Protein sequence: CASSGLIYRVRPPHF.

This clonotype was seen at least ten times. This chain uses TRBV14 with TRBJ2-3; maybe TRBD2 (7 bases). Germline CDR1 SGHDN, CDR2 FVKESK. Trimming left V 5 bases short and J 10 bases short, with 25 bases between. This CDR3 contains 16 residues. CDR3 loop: CASSWRRGGAPEAQYF. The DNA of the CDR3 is TGTGCCAGCAGCTGGAGGAGGGGGGGCGCACCCGAGGCGCAGTATTTT.

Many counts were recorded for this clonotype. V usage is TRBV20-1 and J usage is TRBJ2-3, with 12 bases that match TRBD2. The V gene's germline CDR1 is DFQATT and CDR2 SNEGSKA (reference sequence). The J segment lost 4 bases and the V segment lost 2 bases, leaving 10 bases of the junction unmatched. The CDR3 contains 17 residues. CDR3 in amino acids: CSARPPGLAGIADTQYF. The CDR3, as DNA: TGCAGTGCTAGACCCCCGGGACTAGCGGGCATCGCAGATACGCAGTATTTT.

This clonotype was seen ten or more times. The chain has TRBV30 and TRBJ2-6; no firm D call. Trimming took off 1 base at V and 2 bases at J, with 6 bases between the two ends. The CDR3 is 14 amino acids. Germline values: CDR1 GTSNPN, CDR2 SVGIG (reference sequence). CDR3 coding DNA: TGTGCCTGGAGTGGGGCCACTGGGGCCAACGTCCTGACTTTC. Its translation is CAWSGATGANVLTF. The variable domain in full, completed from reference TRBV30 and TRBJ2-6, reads SQTIHQWPATLVQPVGSPLSLECTVEGTSNPNLYWYRQAAGRGLQLLFYSVGIGQISSEVPQNLSASRPQDRQFILSSKKLLLSDSGFYLCAWSGATGANVLTFGAGSRLTVL.

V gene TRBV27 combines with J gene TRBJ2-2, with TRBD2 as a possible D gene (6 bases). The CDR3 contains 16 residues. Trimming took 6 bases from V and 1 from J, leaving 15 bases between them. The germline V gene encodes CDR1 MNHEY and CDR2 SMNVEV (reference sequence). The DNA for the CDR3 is TGTGCCAGCAGCTCCCTGGGGGGAGAGAACACCGGGGAGCTGTTTTTT. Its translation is CASSSLGGENTGELFF.

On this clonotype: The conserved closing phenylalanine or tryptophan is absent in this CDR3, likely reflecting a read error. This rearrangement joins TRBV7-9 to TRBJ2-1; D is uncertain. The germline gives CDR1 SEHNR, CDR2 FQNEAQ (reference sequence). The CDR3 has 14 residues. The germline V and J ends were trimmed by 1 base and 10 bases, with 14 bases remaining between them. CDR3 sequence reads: CASSLEGTSLEQFL. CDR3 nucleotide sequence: TGTGCCAGCAGCTTAGAGGGTACAAGCCTAGAGCAGTTCCTC.

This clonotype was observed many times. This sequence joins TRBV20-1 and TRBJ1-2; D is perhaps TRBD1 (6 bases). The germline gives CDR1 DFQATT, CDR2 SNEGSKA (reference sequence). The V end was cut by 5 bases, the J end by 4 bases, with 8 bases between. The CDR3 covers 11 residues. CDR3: CSAPTGYGYTF. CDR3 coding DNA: TGCAGTGCTCCGACAGGCTATGGCTACACCTTC.